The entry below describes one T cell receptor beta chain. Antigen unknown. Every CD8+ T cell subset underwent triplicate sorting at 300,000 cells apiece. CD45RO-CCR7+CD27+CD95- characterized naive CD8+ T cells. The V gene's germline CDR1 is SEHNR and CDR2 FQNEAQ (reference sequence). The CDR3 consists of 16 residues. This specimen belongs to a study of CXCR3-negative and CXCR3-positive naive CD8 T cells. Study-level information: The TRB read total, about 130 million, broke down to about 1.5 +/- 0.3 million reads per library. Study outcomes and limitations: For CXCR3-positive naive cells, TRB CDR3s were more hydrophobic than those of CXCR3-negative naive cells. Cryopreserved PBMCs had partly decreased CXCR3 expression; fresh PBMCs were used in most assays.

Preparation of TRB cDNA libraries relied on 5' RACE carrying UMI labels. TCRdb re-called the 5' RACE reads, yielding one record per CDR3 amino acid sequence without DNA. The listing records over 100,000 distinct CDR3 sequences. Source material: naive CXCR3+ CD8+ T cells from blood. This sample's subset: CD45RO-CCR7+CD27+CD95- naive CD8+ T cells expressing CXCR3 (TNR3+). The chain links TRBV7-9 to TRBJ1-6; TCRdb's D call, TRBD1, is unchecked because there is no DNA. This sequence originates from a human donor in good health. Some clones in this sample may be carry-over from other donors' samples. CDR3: CASSLLGTGGDSPLHF.